Listed here is a single TCR beta chain. Its antigen remains unidentified. These data are taken from a study of cytomegalovirus exposure and HLA in healthy donors. Findings of the study overall: V- and J-gene trimming in TCR beta was tied to a missense DCLRE1C variant by an analysis performed later. What TCR beta sequences reportedly achieved was accurate prediction of HLA-A and HLA-B alleles in most subjects.

V was shortened by 6 bases and J by 4 bases, with 13 bases between the two germline ends. This CDR3 contains 13 residues. Germline CDR1 is SGHNT and CDR2 is YYREEE (reference sequence). PCR amplification relied on 60 Vbeta primers (plus 13 Jbeta primers). Clones were sequenced by immunoSEQ multiplex PCR, and TCRdb holds only the in-frame ones, with some missing. Among approximately 70,000 clones, 74% were seen once, and the ten largest hold around 10%. The chain uses TRBV5-4 and TRBJ1-2, with D tentatively TRBD1 (5 bases). Material: PBMCs. The sequence was obtained from a woman aged 60 to 75 in good health and CMV-seropositive. The CDR3 loop reads CASTWGEGYGYTF. CDR3 DNA: TGTGCCAGCACCTGGGGGGAAGGCTATGGCTACACCTTC.